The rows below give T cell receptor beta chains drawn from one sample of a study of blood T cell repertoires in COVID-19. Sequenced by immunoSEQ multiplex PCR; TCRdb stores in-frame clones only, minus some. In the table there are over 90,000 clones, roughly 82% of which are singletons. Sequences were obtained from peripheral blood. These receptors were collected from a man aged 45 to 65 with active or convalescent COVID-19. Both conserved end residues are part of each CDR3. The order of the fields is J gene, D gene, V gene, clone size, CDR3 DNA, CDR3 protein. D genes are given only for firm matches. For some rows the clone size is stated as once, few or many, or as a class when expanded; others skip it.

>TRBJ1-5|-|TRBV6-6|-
TGTGCCAGCAGTTATGATCGGGGATATCAGCCCCAGCATTTT
CASSYDRGYQPQHF
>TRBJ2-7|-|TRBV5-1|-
TGCGCCAGCAGCGTAGGGGGGGGTCCTGAGGAGCAGTACTTC
CASSVGGGPEEQYF
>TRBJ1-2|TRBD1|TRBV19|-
TGTGCCAGTAGTCTGCAGGGGGAGGACTATGGCTACACCTTC
CASSLQGEDYGYTF
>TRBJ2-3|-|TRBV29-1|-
TGCAGCGTTGGGGAGGCAGATACGCAGTATTTT
CSVGEADTQYF
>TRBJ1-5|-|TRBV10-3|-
TGTGCCATCAGTGCGGACGGGGGGCTGAACAATCAGCCCCAGCATTTT
CAISADGGLNNQPQHF
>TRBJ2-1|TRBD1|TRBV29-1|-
TGCAGCGCCCTTAGGGGGACAGGGGCGAGCGAGCAGTTCTTC
CSALRGTGASEQFF
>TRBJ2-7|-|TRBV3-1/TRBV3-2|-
TGTGCCAGCAGCCAGAGAGGAGGGCCCTACGAGCAGTACTTC
CASSQRGGPYEQYF
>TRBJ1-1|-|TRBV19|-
TGTGCCAGTAGTATTATCAAGAGCACTGAAGCTTTCTTT
CASSIIKSTEAFF
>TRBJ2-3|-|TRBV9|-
TGTGCCAGCAGCGTAACTGGAGCCTTCACAGATACGCAGTATTTT
CASSVTGAFTDTQYF
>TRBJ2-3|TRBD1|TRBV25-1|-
TGTGCCAGCAGTGAAGGACAGGGGTCAGCAGATACGCAGTATTTT
CASSEGQGSADTQYF
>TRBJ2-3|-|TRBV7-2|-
TGTGCCAGCAGCTTAGCTGTCCAGGGAACAGATACGCAGTATTTT
CASSLAVQGTDTQYF
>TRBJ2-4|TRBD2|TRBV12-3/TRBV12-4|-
TGTGCCAGCCGCACCGGACTAGCCGACATTCAGTACTTC
CASRTGLADIQYF
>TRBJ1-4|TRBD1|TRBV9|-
TGTGCCAGCAGCGTAGAGGTTGGGACAGGGGGAGGAACTAATGAAAAACTGTTTTTT
CASSVEVGTGGGTNEKLFF
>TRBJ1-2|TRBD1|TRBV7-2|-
TGTGCCAGCAGCTTAGCCGGGACAGGGGGTCCTTATAGTGGTGGCTACACCTTC
CASSLAGTGGPYSGGYTF
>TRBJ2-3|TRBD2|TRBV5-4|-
TGTGCCAGCAGCCAAGGGACCGAAGGACTAGCGGGGGGCGCAGATACGCAGTATTTT
CASSQGTEGLAGGADTQYF
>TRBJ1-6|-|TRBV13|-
TGTGCCAGCAGCTTAGAAAGAGATTCACCCCTCCACTTT
CASSLERDSPLHF
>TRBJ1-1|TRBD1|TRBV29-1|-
TGCAGCGCCGTAGGGACAGGGGGTAACACTGAAGCTTTCTTT
CSAVGTGGNTEAFF
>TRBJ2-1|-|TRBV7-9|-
TGTGCCAGCAGCTTGAGGGTTCCCCCGAGCTCCTACAATGAGCAGTTCTTC
CASSLRVPPSSYNEQFF
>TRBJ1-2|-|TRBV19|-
TGTGCCAGTAGTGGAGTGGATGGATATGGCTACACCTTC
CASSGVDGYGYTF
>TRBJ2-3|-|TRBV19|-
TGTGCCAGTAGTATAGAACGGGGGGCCCTCACAGATACGCAGTATTTT
CASSIERGALTDTQYF
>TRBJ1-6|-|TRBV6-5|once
TGTGCCAGCAGTTACTCGGCACACCCGAATTCACCCCTCCACTTT
CASSYSAHPNSPLHF
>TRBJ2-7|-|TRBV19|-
TGTGCCAGTAGTCCCCAGGGTTACGAGCAGTACTTC
CASSPQGYEQYF
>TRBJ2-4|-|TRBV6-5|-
TGTGCCAGCATCGGAGACAGAAAGTACTTC
CASIGDRKYF
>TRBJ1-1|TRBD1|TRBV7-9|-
TGTGCCAGCAGCTATTGGACAGGATCGAACACTGAAGCTTTCTTT
CASSYWTGSNTEAFF
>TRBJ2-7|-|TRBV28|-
TGTGCCAGCAGTTTCATTTACGAGCAGTACTTC
CASSFIYEQYF
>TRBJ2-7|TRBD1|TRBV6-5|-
TGTGCCACTCTACGCGACAGGGGGTCCTACGAGCAGTACTTC
CATLRDRGSYEQYF
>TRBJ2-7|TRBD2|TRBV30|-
TGTGCCTGGAGTGTCCTAGCGGGGTCCTACGAGCAGTACTTC
CAWSVLAGSYEQYF
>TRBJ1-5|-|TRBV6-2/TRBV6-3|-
TGTGCCAGCAGTTACACTAGGACAGAGATAGGCAATCAGCCCCAGCATTTT
CASSYTRTEIGNQPQHF
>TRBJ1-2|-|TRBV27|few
TGTGCCAGCAGTCCTTTGACAAGGAACTATGGCTACACCTTC
CASSPLTRNYGYTF
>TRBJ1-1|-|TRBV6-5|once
TGTGCCAGCAGTTACTCTCCGGGGGAGGGCACTGAAGCTTTCTTT
CASSYSPGEGTEAFF
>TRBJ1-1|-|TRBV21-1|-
TGTGCCAGCAGTCCGGGCGCGGGGGACAGGGGGCGAGTGGTTGAAGCTTTCTTT
CASSPGAGDRGRVVEAFF
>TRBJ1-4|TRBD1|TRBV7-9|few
TGTGCCAGCAGCATCGGGACAGGGGGCGGCACTAATGAAAAACTGTTTTTT
CASSIGTGGGTNEKLFF
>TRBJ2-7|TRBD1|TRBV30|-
TGTGCCTGGGAATCGGGACAGGGGTTCTACGAGCAGTACTTC
CAWESGQGFYEQYF
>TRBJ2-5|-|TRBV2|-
TGTGCCAGCAACAGGCAGGTCCAAGAGACCCAGTACTTC
CASNRQVQETQYF
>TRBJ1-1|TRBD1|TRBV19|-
TGTGCCAGTAGTATGCAGGGGGCGCGGAACACTGAAGCTTTCTTT
CASSMQGARNTEAFF
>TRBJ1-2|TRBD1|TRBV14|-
TGTGCCAGCAGCTATCGACAGGGCCGAGACTATGGCTACACCTTC
CASSYRQGRDYGYTF
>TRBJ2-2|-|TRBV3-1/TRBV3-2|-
TGTGCCAGCAGTCATACCGGGGAGCTGTTTTTT
CASSHTGELFF
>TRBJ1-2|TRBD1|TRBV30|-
TGTGCCTCAGCCGTGGGGACAGGGGGCGTTGGCTACACCTTC
CASAVGTGGVGYTF
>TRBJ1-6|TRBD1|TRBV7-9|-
TGTGCCAGCAGCTGGGCGACAGGGGCCAATTCACCCCTCCACTTT
CASSWATGANSPLHF
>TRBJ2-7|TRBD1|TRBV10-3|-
TGTGCCATCAAAGGGACAGGGAGCTCCTACGAGCAGTACTTC
CAIKGTGSSYEQYF
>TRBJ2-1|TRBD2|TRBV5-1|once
TGCGCCAGCAGCTTGGAGCCCAGCGGGGGCCCCTACAATGAGCAGTTCTTC
CASSLEPSGGPYNEQFF
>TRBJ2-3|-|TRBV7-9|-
TGTGCCAGCAGCTTAGACGCGACTAGCACAGATACGCAGTATTTT
CASSLDATSTDTQYF
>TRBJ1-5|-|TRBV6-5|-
TGTGCCAGCAAATCTATAAGGGGGATTCAGCCCCAGCATTTT
CASKSIRGIQPQHF
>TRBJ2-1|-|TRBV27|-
TGTGCCAGCAGTTTAACCCTTTCAGGGGCCAATGAGCAGTTCTTC
CASSLTLSGANEQFF
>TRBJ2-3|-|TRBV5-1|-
TGCGCCAGCAGCTCACTACCCCCCACAGATACGCAGTATTTT
CASSSLPPTDTQYF
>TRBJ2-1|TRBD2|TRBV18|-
TGTGCCAGCTCACCCGCTAGCGGGGGCCAAAGGGGCTACAATGAGCAGTTCTTC
CASSPASGGQRGYNEQFF
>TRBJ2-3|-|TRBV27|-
TGTGCCAGCAGTTCGCTAGGAGATATTACAGATACGCAGTATTTT
CASSSLGDITDTQYF
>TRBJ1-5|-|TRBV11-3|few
TGTGCCAGCAGCCGTACGGGTCAACAGCCCCAGCATTTT
CASSRTGQQPQHF
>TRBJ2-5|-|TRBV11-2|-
TGTGCCAGCAGCTTAGGAGGTACAGGGATCCAAGAGACCCAGTACTTC
CASSLGGTGIQETQYF
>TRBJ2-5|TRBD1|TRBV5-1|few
TGCGCCAGCAGCTTGGGAGGGGGCGGTGAGACCCAGTACTTC
CASSLGGGGETQYF
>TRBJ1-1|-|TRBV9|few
TGTGCCAGCAGCGTAGCAGGTACAGGGAGCGACACTGAAGCTTTCTTT
CASSVAGTGSDTEAFF
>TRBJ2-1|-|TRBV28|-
TGTGCCAGCAGCACAGTGGGCAATGAGCAGTTCTTC
CASSTVGNEQFF
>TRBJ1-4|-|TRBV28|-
TGTGCCAGCAGTCTGACAGCAACTAATGAAAAACTGTTTTTT
CASSLTATNEKLFF